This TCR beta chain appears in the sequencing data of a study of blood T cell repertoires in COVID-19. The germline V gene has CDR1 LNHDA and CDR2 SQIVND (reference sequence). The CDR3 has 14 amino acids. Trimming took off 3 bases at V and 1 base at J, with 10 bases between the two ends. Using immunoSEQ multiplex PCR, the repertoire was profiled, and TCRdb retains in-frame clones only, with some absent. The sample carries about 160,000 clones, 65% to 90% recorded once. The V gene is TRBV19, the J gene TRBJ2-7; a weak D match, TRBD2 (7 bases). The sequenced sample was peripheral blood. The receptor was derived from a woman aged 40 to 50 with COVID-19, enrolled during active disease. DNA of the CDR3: TGTGCCAGTAGTATGGGGGGGGCTTCCTACGAGCAGTACTTC. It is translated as CASSMGGASYEQYF.